This T cell receptor (beta chain) was recovered during a study of cytotoxic CD8 clonotypes in ibrutinib-treated CLL. Turning to the study itself: Patients attained about 25 partial and 2 complete responses; at median about 74 months, around 15 remained remitted while approximately twelve progressed.

Note on this clone: Its specificity is not known.

This table comes from immunoSEQ multiplex PCR, and its TCRdb copy is limited to in-frame clones, with some not included. The sample lists under 150,000 clones, 80% to 95% occurring once. J was trimmed by 0 bases and V by 1 base; bases with no gene match: 4. The germline V gene has CDR1 SGDLS and CDR2 YYNGEE. CDR3 length: 16 amino acids. Study outcomes and limitations: Clonality increased with ibrutinib response but returned toward baseline at progression. Progressing and sustained-remission patients had different sampling times.

The sequence was obtained from a human donor with chronic lymphocytic leukemia. The starting material was PBMCs, obtained after 12 months of ibrutinib treatment. V and J are TRBV9 and TRBJ1-1; 9 nucleotides agree with TRBD1. The CDR3 DNA sequence: TGTGCCAGCAGCGTAACAGGGGGCGGAATGAACACTGAAGCTTTCTTT. Amino acids: CASSVTGGGMNTEAFF. Drawing the rest from reference TRBV9 and TRBJ1-1, the complete variable domain is DSGVTQTPKHLITATGQRVTLRCSPRSGDLSVYWYQQSLDQGLQFLIQYYNGEERAKGNILERFSAQQFPDLHSELNLSSLELGDSALYFCASSVTGGGMNTEAFFGQGTRLTVV.